These T cell receptor beta chains were read from a single sample in a study of T cell responses to AZD1222 COVID-19 vaccine. Only in-frame clones appear in the TCRdb table, and some are missing; sequencing was by immunoSEQ multiplex PCR. The profile shows 100,000 to 150,000 clones, approximately 90% of them singletons. Sequenced material: peripheral blood, taken on day 0 of AZD1222 vaccination. These receptors came from an adult in good health. CDR3s include the opening cysteine and the closing phenylalanine or tryptophan. Fields, in order: J gene, D gene, V gene, clone size, CDR3 protein, CDR3 DNA. D genes are given only for firm matches. A row's size may be missing; if present it is once, few, many or a size class.

J: TRBJ2-5; D: TRBD2; V: TRBV6-1; size: -; CDR3: CASSETLAVKTQYF; DNA: TGTGCCAGCAGTGAAACACTAGCGGTGAAGACCCAGTACTTC
J: TRBJ2-6; D: TRBD1; V: TRBV7-9; size: once; CDR3: CASSLAGQGSGANVLTF; DNA: TGTGCCAGCAGCTTAGCGGGACAGGGCTCGGGGGCCAACGTCCTGACTTTC
J: TRBJ1-2; D: -; V: TRBV28; size: -; CDR3: CASSLRREGYGYTF; DNA: TGTGCCAGCAGTTTACGGAGGGAAGGATATGGCTACACCTTC
J: TRBJ2-4; D: TRBD2; V: TRBV9; size: -; CDR3: CASSSGRAAKNIQYF; DNA: TGTGCCAGCAGTAGCGGGAGAGCAGCCAAAAACATTCAGTACTTC
J: TRBJ2-2; D: -; V: TRBV27; size: -; CDR3: CASSPSGSGTGELFF; DNA: TGTGCCAGCAGTCCCAGCGGGTCGGGCACCGGGGAGCTGTTTTTT
J: TRBJ2-1; D: -; V: TRBV18; size: -; CDR3: CASSPPGSFQGEQFF; DNA: TGTGCCAGCTCACCACCGGGCAGTTTTCAGGGTGAGCAGTTCTTC
J: TRBJ2-7; D: -; V: TRBV9; size: -; CDR3: CASSVAEGGEQYF; DNA: TGTGCCAGCAGCGTGGCGGAGGGTGGCGAGCAGTACTTC
J: TRBJ2-3; D: TRBD1; V: TRBV9; size: -; CDR3: CASSPQPGQGDTDTQYF; DNA: TGTGCCAGCAGCCCGCAACCGGGACAGGGTGACACAGATACGCAGTATTTT
J: TRBJ2-7; D: -; V: TRBV9; size: few; CDR3: CASSVGSSSFTVPYEQYF; DNA: TGTGCCAGCAGCGTAGGTAGTTCTTCTTTCACGGTACCCTACGAGCAGTACTTC
J: TRBJ2-1; D: TRBD2; V: TRBV3-1/TRBV3-2; size: -; CDR3: CASSQFAAGDLNEQFF; DNA: TGTGCCAGCAGCCAATTTGCAGCGGGAGACCTCAATGAGCAGTTCTTC
J: TRBJ1-5; D: -; V: TRBV24-1; size: -; CDR3: CATSTSRGLWNQPQHF; DNA: TGTGCCACCAGTACTAGCCGGGGCCTGTGGAATCAGCCCCAGCATTTT
J: TRBJ2-7; D: TRBD2; V: TRBV6-5; size: -; CDR3: CASSYSTSGGYEQYF; DNA: TGTGCCAGCAGTTACTCAACTAGCGGGGGCTACGAGCAGTACTTC
J: TRBJ1-2; D: TRBD1; V: TRBV4-2; size: -; CDR3: CASSQDTGGTTGGYTF; DNA: TGTGCCAGCAGCCAGGATACAGGGGGGACGACCGGTGGCTACACCTTC
J: TRBJ2-3; D: -; V: TRBV5-1; size: -; CDR3: CASSLRDLQDTQYF; DNA: TGCGCCAGCAGCTTGCGGGACCTACAAGATACGCAGTATTTT
J: TRBJ1-2; D: -; V: TRBV27; size: -; CDR3: CASRNQAPGERRDGYTF; DNA: TGTGCCAGCCGTAACCAAGCTCCAGGGGAAAGGAGGGATGGCTACACCTTC
J: TRBJ1-3; D: -; V: TRBV7-6; size: -; CDR3: CASSGRGGNTIYF; DNA: TGTGCCAGCAGCGGCCGGGGCGGAAACACCATATATTTT
J: TRBJ2-1; D: TRBD2; V: TRBV6-2/TRBV6-3; size: -; CDR3: CASSGTSGRGWGEQFF; DNA: TGTGCCAGCAGTGGGACTAGCGGGAGAGGATGGGGTGAGCAGTTCTTC
J: TRBJ2-3; D: TRBD1; V: TRBV19; size: -; CDR3: CASRGTDVTVDTQYF; DNA: TGTGCCAGTAGAGGGACAGACGTTACGGTGGATACGCAGTATTTT
J: TRBJ1-4; D: TRBD1; V: TRBV6-6; size: -; CDR3: CASSRFFPGQGTNEKLFF; DNA: TGTGCCAGCAGTCGATTTTTCCCGGGACAGGGCACTAATGAAAAACTGTTTTTT
J: TRBJ1-4; D: -; V: TRBV3-1/TRBV3-2; size: -; CDR3: CASSSLGGELFF; DNA: TGTGCCAGCAGCTCCCTCGGGGGGGAACTGTTTTTT
J: TRBJ1-2; D: -; V: TRBV7-9; size: once; CDR3: CASSSGRNYGYTF; DNA: TGTGCCAGCAGCTCGGGACGGAACTATGGCTACACCTTC
J: TRBJ2-1; D: -; V: TRBV11-2; size: -; CDR3: CASSLDPFPNEQFF; DNA: TGTGCCAGCAGCTTAGATCCGTTTCCCAATGAGCAGTTCTTC
J: TRBJ1-2; D: -; V: TRBV3-1/TRBV3-2; size: -; CDR3: CASSPKGGGARNGYTF; DNA: TGTGCCAGCAGCCCAAAGGGCGGGGGGGCGAGGAATGGCTACACCTTC
J: TRBJ1-1; D: TRBD1; V: TRBV5-1; size: -; CDR3: CASSLRTGEAEAFF; DNA: TGCGCCAGCAGCTTGAGGACAGGGGAAGCAGAAGCTTTCTTT
J: TRBJ2-7; D: -; V: TRBV7-8; size: -; CDR3: CASSLSGSYEQYF; DNA: TGTGCCAGCAGCTTATCTGGCTCCTACGAGCAGTACTTC
J: TRBJ2-2; D: -; V: TRBV5-1; size: -; CDR3: CASSFLAKTGELFF; DNA: TGCGCCAGCAGCTTTCTTGCTAAAACCGGGGAGCTGTTTTTT
J: TRBJ1-5; D: -; V: TRBV27; size: -; CDR3: CASSPDGVGQPQHF; DNA: TGTGCCAGCAGTCCCGATGGGGTCGGTCAGCCCCAGCATTTT